A selection of T cell receptor beta chains follows, all from one sample in a study of human T cells and chemical hapten exposure. TCRdb re-called the RACE reads with MiXCR, one entry per CDR3 protein. The sample has roughly 190,000 distinct CDR3 sequences, about 20% seen once; the top ten hold approximately 6.7%. Here the sequenced sample was whole blood, taken in connection with sensitization to the hapten diphenylcyclopropenone (DPC). The receptors shown here come from a woman in her fifties or sixties with alopecia areata. Some clones in this sample may be carry-over from other donors' samples. CDR3s include the opening cysteine and the closing phenylalanine or tryptophan. A D gene is named only where the DNA matches it firmly.

TRBJ2-1 TRBV5-1 15 . CASSLNGAAYNEQFF
TRBJ2-1 TRBV6-2/TRBV6-3 14 TRBD2 CASSYGTSINEQFF
TRBJ2-2 TRBV9 16 . CASSVYPSANTGELFF
TRBJ2-7 TRBV7-2 17 . CASSLGLGTTGSYEQYF
TRBJ1-2 TRBV13 14 TRBD1 CASSPTGQGSGYTF
TRBJ2-1 TRBV20-1 17 TRBD2 CSARGGGGGYSYNEQFF
TRBJ2-5 TRBV11-2 16 . CASSAPAGVGEETQYF
TRBJ2-1 TRBV20-1 15 TRBD2 CSARDTRGTSAEQFF
TRBJ1-5 TRBV2 14 . CASRERTNNQPQHF
TRBJ2-3 TRBV20-1 15 . CSASPVQTSTDTQYF
TRBJ1-1 TRBV9 15 TRBD1 CASSVLDRGNTEAFF
TRBJ1-4 TRBV5-1 14 TRBD1 CASSFQGASEKLFF
TRBJ2-1 TRBV5-1 15 . CASSPQTGGYNEQFF
TRBJ2-1 TRBV19 14 . CASRPPGSYNEQFF
TRBJ2-3 TRBV28 14 . CASSLFQSTDTQYF
TRBJ2-2 TRBV29-1 13 TRBD2 CSVQLAGAGELFF
TRBJ2-7 TRBV20-1 15 TRBD1 CSAGYGQGIAYEQYF
TRBJ1-1 TRBV5-1 17 TRBD1 CASSQQPGGQANTEAFF
TRBJ2-1 TRBV19 17 TRBD2 CASSKRLAGRSYNEQFF
TRBJ2-2 TRBV11-2 13 . CASSRDFTGELFF
TRBJ2-1 TRBV10-3 15 . CAILLGEGDRNEQFF
TRBJ1-2 TRBV5-1 14 . CASSLDVGRYGYTF
TRBJ2-5 TRBV7-9 15 TRBD2 CASSITLAGSETQYF
TRBJ2-3 TRBV10-3 19 TRBD2 CAISEPHFGSGRATDTQYF
TRBJ2-2 TRBV5-1 15 . CASSLGQIHTGELFF
TRBJ2-5 TRBV5-1 14 . CASSLKGRAETQYF
TRBJ1-1 TRBV7-3 15 TRBD1 CASSLNTGGSTEAFF
TRBJ2-1 TRBV20-1 16 TRBD2 CSAITGTSGSLDEQFF
TRBJ1-4 TRBV7-8 17 . CASSLGGPFATNEKLFF
TRBJ2-6 TRBV5-1 17 . CASSSRGDVSGANVLTF
TRBJ1-3 TRBV6-6 15 . CASSKDFDSGNTIYF
TRBJ2-1 TRBV7-6 17 . CASSPPDRTYSYNEQFF
TRBJ2-7 TRBV12-3/TRBV12-4 14 . CASSRTVGSYEQYF
TRBJ2-7 TRBV11-2 14 . CASSFNSGTYEQYF
TRBJ2-5 TRBV29-1 15 TRBD2 CSVEGSGGGQETQYF
TRBJ2-5 TRBV7-8 13 . CASNLTDSETQYF
TRBJ2-7 TRBV7-2 14 . CASSLSGQAYEQYF